This note documents a single TCR beta chain sequence. Its specificity is unknown. Generated by immunoSEQ multiplex PCR, the TCRdb table keeps only in-frame clones and is missing some. The sample contains 150,000 or so clones, roughly nine tenths of which appear only once. This CDR3 is 13 amino acids long. The germline CDR1 and CDR2 sequences are GTSNPN and SVGIG (reference sequence). The ends were cut back, 0 bases at V and 3 bases at J, with 8 bases in the middle. The entry originates in a study of T cell responses to AZD1222 COVID-19 vaccine. Study-level information: Second doses at about 4 or about 12 weeks were pooled. Study conclusions and caveats: Only a handful of AZD1222 recipients, more than five in all, had baseline seropositivity. Regions left unmutated in variants are reportedly the target of nearly half of spike-specific TCRs.

This receptor was taken from an adult in good health. Sequenced here: peripheral blood, sampled on day 0 of AZD1222 vaccination. The chain couples TRBV30 to TRBJ1-2; no firm D call. Here the CDR3 reads CAWSVSRYYGYTF. CDR3 nucleotides: TGTGCCTGGAGTGTGTCCAGATACTATGGCTACACCTTC.